Sequencing of this T cell receptor beta chain was carried out in a study of T cell responses to AZD1222 COVID-19 vaccine. Pooled in the analysis were second doses at about 4 or about 12 weeks. V lost 3 bases, J lost 3 bases, and 27 bases lay in between. This CDR3 is 19 amino acids long. Per germline, CDR1 SGHTA and CDR2 FQGNSA. Only one count was recorded for this clone. Its specificity is not known. The data were produced by immunoSEQ multiplex PCR, yet TCRdb's version contains in-frame clones alone and is incomplete. Counted here are 110,000 to 150,000 clones, about nine tenths occurring once; the ten biggest clones make up about 1.9%. Findings of the study overall: Among the donors, most were white British and more were female, and clonal diversity was possibly underestimated. Spike-spanning, vaccine-associated CD4 TCRs were dominant at 160-218 and 743-854.

This clonotype was obtained from an adult who received the AZD1222 COVID-19 vaccine. This chain uses TRBV7-2 with TRBJ2-7; maybe TRBD2 (8 bases). The sequences come from peripheral blood, collected 28 days after the second AZD1222 dose. DNA for the CDR3: TGTGCCAGCAGCTTGCGGGGGGACAGCGGGACTAGAACTTACTACGAGCAGTACTTC. This sequence encodes CASSLRGDSGTRTYYEQYF.